What follows describes a single T cell receptor beta chain. This entry comes from a study of control samples from healthy donors and cancer patients. This CDR3 has 14 amino acids. V lost 0 bases and J lost 3, with 12 bases in between. Per the germline V gene, CDR1 is GTSNPN and CDR2 is SVGIG (reference sequence). Produced via immunoSEQ multiplex PCR; TCRdb's table is partial and in-frame only. The sample carries 70,000 to 95,000 clones, about 89% recorded once. V is TRBV30 and J is TRBJ2-7, with D maybe TRBD1 (5 bases). The receptor comes from a man aged 45 to 65 in good health. Sequenced: blood. CDR3 loop: CAWSVRDSYYEQYF. CDR3 DNA: TGTGCCTGGAGTGTACGAGACAGCTACTACGAGCAGTACTTC.